Presented here are 14 T cell receptor beta chains from one specimen sequenced in a study of siplizumab effects on memory and regulatory T cells. The repertoire was sequenced with immunoSEQ multiplex PCR; TCRdb's copy has only in-frame clones and lacks some. This table holds more than 75,000 clones, 80% to 95% found once. Sequences were obtained from CD8+ T cells sorted from blood. These receptors were taken from a human donor in good health.

J is TRBJ2-3 and V is TRBV7-6; 10 positions match TRBD2. The CDR3 spans 17 residues. Trimming took 0 bases from V and 2 from J; bases not matched to a gene: 5. The germline V gene has CDR1 SGHVS and CDR2 FNYEAQ. CDR3 in DNA: TGTGCCAGCAGCTTAGCCGGGACTAGCGCCAACACAGATACGCAGTATTTT. Amino acids: CASSLAGTSANTDTQYF.

The chain links TRBV7-8 to TRBJ1-4, with 7 nucleotides matching TRBD1. From germline, CDR1 is SGHVS and CDR2 FQNEAQ. The CDR3 runs to 17 residues. With 5 bases clipped from V and 7 bases from J, the junction kept 16 bases outside the gene matches. The CDR3 bases are TGTGCCAGCAGCATCCACAGGGGAGGGTCTTTTGGTGAAAAACTGTTTTTT. It codes for CASSIHRGGSFGEKLFF.

V usage is TRBV7-6 and J usage is TRBJ2-7; 7 positions agree with TRBD1. This CDR3 spans 14 amino acids. In germline, CDR1 is SGHVS, CDR2 FNYEAQ. J lost 1 base, V lost 5 bases, and 5 bases had no gene match. This CDR3 reads CASSEGTESYEQYF. CDR3 bases: TGTGCCAGCAGCGAAGGGACAGAGTCCTACGAGCAGTACTTC.

The chain is built from TRBV5-1 and TRBJ2-7, with 7 bases lining up with TRBD1. The CDR3 is 15 amino acids. J was trimmed by 5 bases and V by 4 bases; bases with no gene match: 12. Germline loops: CDR1 SGHRS, CDR2 YFSETQ. The CDR3 here is CASSPDTGEMNEQYF. CDR3 in DNA: TGCGCCAGCAGCCCCGACACAGGGGAGATGAACGAGCAGTACTTC.

J is TRBJ2-3 and V is TRBV19; 8 bases fit TRBD2. The V segment lost 1 base and the J segment 1 base; nucleotides outside the gene matches: 4. Per the germline V gene, CDR1 is LNHDA and CDR2 is SQIVND (reference sequence). This CDR3 region has 16 residues. CDR3 DNA: TGTGCCAGTAGTATAGGGGCGGGAGGAGGCACAGATACGCAGTATTTT. It encodes CASSIGAGGGTDTQYF.

The chain links TRBV4-3 to TRBJ1-1, with D unresolved. The V end was cut by 1 base, the J end by 1 base, with 7 bases between. There are 14 residues in the CDR3. Germline V gene data show CDR1 as LGHNA and CDR2 as YSLEER. The CDR3, as DNA: TGCGCCAGCAGCCAAGGGGTAGAGAACACTGAAGCTTTCTTT. Its protein product is CASSQGVENTEAFF.

This clone was recorded only once. The chain links TRBV4-3 to TRBJ1-3; D is perhaps TRBD1 (5 bases). The CDR3 contains 15 residues. The germline V gene encodes CDR1 LGHNA and CDR2 YSLEER. Trimming removed 0 bases from V and 1 base from J, with 7 bases in between. CDR3 loop: CASSQDGGSGNTIYF. CDR3 bases: TGCGCCAGCAGCCAAGACGGGGGGTCTGGAAACACCATATATTTT.

V usage is TRBV7-9 and J usage is TRBJ2-7, with 12 bases fitting TRBD1. The CDR3 spans 14 residues. CDR1 is SEHNR and CDR2 is FQNEAQ in the germline V gene (reference sequence). After removal of 3 bases from V and 6 bases from J, the junction contained 3 bases not matched to a gene. CDR3 DNA: TGTGCCAGCAGCTTGGGACAGGGGGCTGGCGAGCAGTACTTC. Its protein product is CASSLGQGAGEQYF.

The chain carries TRBV7-3 and TRBJ2-3; 9 nucleotides agree with TRBD2. The germline V gene encodes CDR1 SGHTA and CDR2 FQGTGA. There are 15 residues in the CDR3. Trimming removed 2 bases from V and 5 bases from J; junction bases left unmatched: 5. Here the CDR3 reads CASSLAGGPGDTQYF. CDR3 nucleotide sequence: TGTGCCAGCAGCTTAGCGGGAGGGCCAGGAGATACGCAGTATTTT.

This chain uses TRBV9 with TRBJ2-7, with 7 nucleotides matching TRBD1. Germline CDR1 SGDLS, CDR2 YYNGEE. CDR3 length: 16 amino acids. V was clipped by 4 bases and J by 1 base; unmatched bases: 11. The CDR3: CASSPHQDRLSYEQYF. CDR3 coding DNA: TGTGCCAGCAGCCCACACCAGGACAGGTTATCCTACGAGCAGTACTTC.

The chain is built from TRBV6-4 and TRBJ2-1; either TRBD1 or TRBD2 may fit D (5 bases each). Trimming removed 6 bases at V and 4 bases at J, with 10 bases between. The CDR3 consists of 13 residues. Germline CDR1 and CDR2: MRHNA and SNTAGT. This chain's CDR3 is CASRGDAYNEQFF. In DNA, the CDR3 is TGTGCCAGCAGAGGGGACGCTTACAATGAGCAGTTCTTC.

V and J are TRBV6-6 and TRBJ1-1; D perhaps matches TRBD1 (6 bases). V lost 7 bases and J 1 base, leaving 16 bases between the germline ends. CDR3 length: 15 residues. CDR1 and CDR2 (germline): MNHNY, SVGAGI (reference sequence). The CDR3 protein is CASNHPSRGNTEAFF. The CDR3, as DNA: TGTGCCAGCAACCACCCGTCCAGGGGGAACACTGAAGCTTTCTTT.

The chain joins TRBV19 to TRBJ2-1, with 10 bases matching TRBD2. The CDR3 extends over 15 amino acids. CDR1 LNHDA and CDR2 SQIVND come from the germline V gene (reference sequence). The ends lost 5 bases at V and 2 bases at J; junction bases unmatched: 3. In DNA, the CDR3 is TGTGCCAGTAGTCTAGCGGGAGTCCCCTACAATGAGCAGTTCTTC. Its protein is CASSLAGVPYNEQFF.

This sequence joins TRBV6-6 and TRBJ2-5; D is uncertain. Germline lookup yields CDR1 MNHNY and CDR2 SVGAGI (reference sequence). V was cut by 3 bases and J by 5 bases, with 10 bases left in between. The CDR3 totals 13 residues. DNA of the CDR3: TGTGCCAGCAGTTATTCCCCAGCTGAGACCCAGTACTTC. This encodes CASSYSPAETQYF.